Shown below are 30 T cell receptor beta chains from a single sample sequenced in a study of shared clonotypes between healthy human individuals (dated by TCRdb to the early 2020s). The library was prepared using the immunoSEQ multiplex PCR assay. Drawn from immuneACCESS, this table holds only the in-frame rearrangements with V and J called that TCRdb kept. Clones are partly lost; checked studies trace under half to an unresolved V gene and leave the rest unexplained. The sample has approximately 500,000 clones on record, 90% to 97% of them singletons. Jointly, the top ten make up 0.05% to 0.07% of the sample. The specimen sequenced was naive CD4+ T cells sorted from blood. The cell subset or site label, as the study defines it: CD45RA+ positively selected. These receptors were obtained from a woman aged 30 to 39 in good health.

The count of this clone is one. The genes are TRBV2 and TRBJ2-1, with a weak D call TRBD2 (5 bases). The V and J ends lost 8 bases and 8 bases respectively, with 16 bases between them. In germline, CDR1 is SNHLY, CDR2 FYNNEI. The CDR3 spans 13 residues. In DNA form, the CDR3 reads TGTGCCAGCCTCGGCCCCACGGACTATGAGCAGTTCTTC. Its translation: CASLGPTDYEQFF.

The chain uses TRBV6-1 and TRBJ2-3; D tentatively reads TRBD1 or TRBD2 (5 bases each). Germline V gene sequence: CDR1 MNHNS, CDR2 SASEGT. This CDR3 is built from 15 residues. V was clipped by 7 bases and J by 4 bases, with 18 bases between them. The CDR3 spells CASTGRPRGADTQYF. CDR3 coding DNA: TGTGCCAGCACCGGGCGGCCCCGGGGCGCAGATACGCAGTATTTT.

This chain joins TRBV7-9 and TRBJ1-5, with 10 nucleotides matching TRBD1. There are 18 residues in the CDR3. Trimming cost V 5 bases and J 0 bases; bases outside gene matches: 10. The germline gives CDR1 SEHNR, CDR2 FQNEAQ (reference sequence). The CDR3 region has the DNA TGTGCCAGCAGCCGATGGACAGGGGGGAGCAATAGCAATCAGCCCCAGCATTTT. Translating it yields CASSRWTGGSNSNQPQHF.

The chain has TRBV6-1 and TRBJ1-5; D gene uncertain. Germline V gene data show CDR1 as MNHNS and CDR2 as SASEGT. This CDR3 has 16 residues. Trimming cost V 4 bases and J 5 bases, with 18 bases left between them. CDR3 nucleotides: TGTGCCAGCAGTGTGGGCCCGCTGGGCCCTTATCAGCCCCAGCATTTT. Translation: CASSVGPLGPYQPQHF.

This clone appeared a single time. The chain combines TRBV11-3 with TRBJ2-2, with 8 nucleotides matching TRBD2. V shed 4 bases and J 9 bases; nucleotides not matched to a gene: 13. The length of the CDR3 is 16 residues. CDR1 is SGHNT, CDR2 YENEEA, per germline. In DNA, the CDR3 is TGTGCCAGCAGCTCTACTAGCGGTCAGCGGATTCGGGAGCTGTTTTTT. As protein: CASSSTSGQRIRELFF.

This clone came up once. The chain combines TRBV27 with TRBJ2-5; 15 bases match TRBD2. This CDR3 region has 20 residues. Germline V gene data show CDR1 as MNHEY and CDR2 as SMNVEV (reference sequence). Trimming cost V 6 bases and J 1 base; bases outside gene matches: 15. CDR3 protein: CASSPIRTSGRAGIQETQYF. The CDR3, as DNA: TGTGCCAGCAGCCCAATTCGGACTAGCGGGAGGGCGGGCATCCAAGAGACCCAGTACTTC.

The chain couples TRBV27 to TRBJ2-7, with D perhaps TRBD1 or TRBD2 (5 bases each). Germline V gives CDR1 MNHEY, CDR2 SMNVEV (reference sequence). The CDR3 has 17 residues. V was clipped by 8 bases and J by 2 bases, with 25 bases between them. The CDR3 sequence: CASRRKYWDLRAYEQYF. In DNA form, the CDR3 reads TGTGCCAGCCGACGGAAGTACTGGGACCTAAGAGCCTACGAGCAGTACTTC.

The V call is TRBV28, the J call TRBJ2-7; 9 bases align to TRBD1. The CDR3 sequence is 16 residues long. Per the germline V gene, CDR1 is MDHEN and CDR2 is SYDVKM. V lost 6 bases to trimming and J lost 7 bases; unmatched junction nucleotides: 16. The CDR3 bases are TGTGCCAGCAGGGACGGACGCGGGACAGGGCAACGGGAGCAGTACTTC. It translates to CASRDGRGTGQREQYF.

For this clone: This sample includes further DNA sequences coding for the same CDR3. The V call is TRBV18, the J call TRBJ1-2; D remains unclear. The length of the CDR3 is 14 residues. CDR1 KGHSH and CDR2 LQKENI come from the germline V gene. Trimming stripped 1 base from V and 1 base from J, with 7 bases between. The CDR3 DNA is TGTGCCAGCTCACCACGAGATAGTAACTATGGCTACACCTTC. Translating it yields CASSPRDSNYGYTF.

This chain links TRBV6-5 with TRBJ2-5, with TRBD1 identical over 8 bases. The J call could be wrong; TRBJ2-7 is a better fit for the DNA end. The length of the CDR3 is 14 residues. CDR1 and CDR2 (germline): MNHEY, SVGAGI. CDR3 nucleotide sequence: TGTGCCAGCAGTTCCCGGGGACAGGTCTACGAGCAGTACTTC. Residues: CASSSRGQVYEQYF.

This sequence joins TRBV19 and TRBJ2-7, with a weak D call TRBD1 (5 bases). Deletions cut 8 bases from V and 7 bases from J, with 15 bases between. CDR3 length equals 12 residues. Germline V gives CDR1 LNHDA, CDR2 SQIVND (reference sequence). CDR3 in amino acids: CASEPRVGEQYF. The CDR3 DNA follows: TGTGCCAGTGAACCCAGGGTCGGAGAGCAGTACTTC.

This clone was observed a single time. This chain joins TRBV30 and TRBJ2-3; TRBD2 matches 10 bases. This CDR3 is built from 15 residues. The germline gives CDR1 GTSNPN, CDR2 SVGIG (reference sequence). V shed 1 base, J shed 5 bases, and the junction held 6 bases outside the gene matches. CDR3 loop: CAWSGLAGVKDTQYF. The CDR3 DNA sequence: TGTGCCTGGAGTGGTCTAGCGGGAGTAAAAGATACGCAGTATTTT.

V and J are TRBV27 and TRBJ2-5, with D uncertain. The J call may be wrong; the DNA end is better matched by TRBJ2-7. Germline CDR1 is MNHEY and CDR2 is SMNVEV (reference sequence). CDR3 length equals 16 residues. CDR3: CASSLSWGIGSYEQYF. CDR3 nucleotides: TGTGCCAGCAGTTTATCGTGGGGTATTGGTTCCTACGAGCAGTACTTC.

Only one count was recorded for this clone. The chain combines TRBV4-1 with TRBJ2-7; D unclear. CDR1 and CDR2 (germline): MGHRA, YSYEKL. V was clipped by 0 bases and J by 3 bases, with 6 bases between them. This CDR3 region has 13 residues. CDR3 DNA sequence: TGCGCCAGCAGCCAAGATCACTACTACGAGCAGTACTTC. It encodes CASSQDHYYEQYF.

V is TRBV12-5 and J is TRBJ1-1; the D is unclear. Trimming took off 5 bases at V and 8 bases at J, with 15 bases between the two ends. Germline values: CDR1 LGHNT, CDR2 FRNRAP. The CDR3 totals 13 residues. CDR3 residues: CASGLSLSSEAFF. The CDR3 DNA is TGTGCTAGTGGTCTTTCCTTGAGCTCCGAAGCTTTCTTT. Supplemented by reference TRBV12-5 and TRBJ1-1, the full variable domain reads DARVTQTPRHKVTEMGQEVTMRCQPILGHNTVFWYRQTMMQGLELLAYFRNRAPLDDSGMPKDRFSAEMPDATLATLKIQPSEPRDSAVYFCASGLSLSSEAFFGQGTRLTVV.

The J gene is TRBJ2-1, the V gene TRBV11-2, with D uncertain. The V end lost 8 bases, the J end lost 0 bases, and 14 bases lay between the germline ends. CDR1 is SGHAT and CDR2 is FQNNGV in the germline V gene. This CDR3 is built from 15 residues. CDR3 sequence: CASGPRASSYNEQFF. The CDR3 coding sequence is TGTGCCAGCGGTCCCCGCGCGAGCTCCTACAATGAGCAGTTCTTC.

This clone has only one observation. The gene calls are TRBV4-2 and TRBJ1-1; 8 bases fit TRBD1. J was trimmed by 1 base and V by 4 bases; bases with no gene match: 5. The CDR3 covers 15 residues. The germline V gene has CDR1 LGHNA and CDR2 YNFKEQ. The CDR3 here is CASSPSQGANTEAFF. CDR3 nucleotides: TGTGCCAGCAGCCCTAGCCAGGGGGCGAACACTGAAGCTTTCTTT.

The chain links TRBV27 to TRBJ2-7; TRBD2 aligns across 9 bases. From germline, CDR1 is MNHEY and CDR2 SMNVEV (reference sequence). This CDR3 spans 14 amino acids. After removal of 3 bases from V and 6 bases from J, the junction contained 6 bases not matched to a gene. CDR3 nucleotide sequence: TGTGCCAGCAGTTTGGCGGGAGGGTTGTCCGAGCAGTACTTC. The encoded protein is CASSLAGGLSEQYF.

This sequence joins TRBV29-1 and TRBJ2-5; weak D call: TRBD2 (6 bases). The CDR3 extends over 12 amino acids. V shed 7 bases and J shed 1 base, with 10 bases lying between them. CDR1 is SQVTM, CDR2 ANQGSEA, per germline. CDR3: CSAGGFQETQYF. As DNA, the CDR3 is TGCAGCGCTGGGGGGTTCCAAGAGACCCAGTACTTC.

The count of this clone is one. This chain connects TRBV25-1 to TRBJ2-1, with 7 bases matching TRBD2. The CDR3 extends over 16 amino acids. CDR1 MGHDK and CDR2 SYGVNS come from the germline V gene. J gave up 5 bases and V 5 bases, and 12 bases lay outside the gene matches. CDR3 region: CASSSRPSGGNNEQFF. DNA for the CDR3: TGTGCCAGCAGTTCGAGGCCTAGCGGAGGGAACAATGAGCAGTTCTTC. Drawing the rest from reference TRBV25-1 and TRBJ2-1, the complete variable domain is EADIYQTPRYLVIGTGKKITLECSQTMGHDKMYWYQQDPGMELHLIHYSYGVNSTEKGDLSSESTVSRIRTEHFPLTLESARPSHTSQYLCASSSRPSGGNNEQFFGPGTRLTVL.

This sequence joins TRBV10-1 and TRBJ2-1, with TRBD2 matching 8 bases. The CDR3 sequence is 15 residues long. After removal of 0 bases from V and 8 bases from J, the junction contained 6 bases not matched to a gene. Germline CDR1 reads WNHNN; CDR2 reads SYGVQD (reference sequence). The CDR3 nucleotides read TGCGCCAGCAGTGAGTCGGCGGGAGGTTTGGATGAGCAGTTCTTC. Translated: CASSESAGGLDEQFF.

The gene calls are TRBV18 and TRBJ2-3, with 7 bases matching TRBD2. V was pared by 8 bases and J by 4 bases, with 15 bases of the junction left unmatched. Germline V gives CDR1 KGHSH, CDR2 LQKENI. CDR3 size: 16 residues. The CDR3 spells CASATAGWGGADTQYF. As DNA, the CDR3 is TGTGCCAGCGCCACAGCGGGGTGGGGCGGCGCAGATACGCAGTATTTT.

J is TRBJ1-1 and V is TRBV27; 11 bases fit TRBD1. Germline V gene sequence: CDR1 MNHEY, CDR2 SMNVEV (reference sequence). There are 15 residues in the CDR3. V was pared by 1 base and J by 4 bases, with 2 bases of the junction left unmatched. The CDR3 nucleotides read TGTGCCAGCAGTTTATATGGGACAGGGGGCACTGAAGCTTTCTTT. The encoded protein is CASSLYGTGGTEAFF.

The V and J genes are TRBV5-8 and TRBJ2-1; 10 bases are shared with TRBD1. Germline V CDR1 and CDR2: SGHTS, YDEGEE. The V segment lost 4 bases and the J segment 4 bases; nucleotides outside the gene matches: 8. The CDR3 covers 16 residues. The CDR3 loop is CASSETGQGTYNEQFF. The CDR3 nucleotides read TGTGCCAGCAGCGAAACGGGACAGGGGACATACAATGAGCAGTTCTTC.

The chain uses TRBV11-1 and TRBJ2-5; 7 bases agree with TRBD2. The trim removed 3 bases at V and 3 bases at J, leaving 4 bases unmatched. This CDR3 contains 14 residues. Looked up from germline, CDR1 is SGHAT and CDR2 is FQDESV (reference sequence). The CDR3 DNA is TGTGCCAGCAGCTTGTGGGCGGGAGAAGAGACCCAGTACTTC. Its translation: CASSLWAGEETQYF.

The chain joins TRBV20-1 to TRBJ2-5; no firm D call. The CDR3 runs to 9 residues. In germline, CDR1 is DFQATT, CDR2 SNEGSKA (reference sequence). For the CDR3, the DNA is TGCAGCGCACAGGAGACCCAGTACTTC. As protein: CSAQETQYF.

V is TRBV6-1 and J is TRBJ2-3, with TRBD2 as a possible D gene (5 bases). CDR3 length equals 16 residues. V was cut by 4 bases and J by 2 bases, with 16 bases left in between. Germline V gene lookup returns CDR1 MNHNS and CDR2 SASEGT. CDR3 sequence: CASSGGRRWDTDTQYF. CDR3 DNA sequence: TGTGCCAGCAGTGGAGGGCGGAGGTGGGACACAGATACGCAGTATTTT.

V usage is TRBV9 and J usage is TRBJ2-2, with D perhaps matching TRBD1 (5 bases). The germline V gene has CDR1 SGDLS and CDR2 YYNGEE. V lost 4 bases and J 4 bases, leaving 14 bases between the germline ends. The CDR3 spans 15 residues. Here the CDR3 reads CASSLRQRSTGELFF. CDR3 sequence (DNA): TGTGCCAGCAGCCTTCGACAGCGATCCACCGGGGAGCTGTTTTTT. Variable domain in full (rest from reference TRBV9 and TRBJ2-2): DSGVTQTPKHLITATGQRVTLRCSPRSGDLSVYWYQQSLDQGLQFLIQYYNGEERAKGNILERFSAQQFPDLHSELNLSSLELGDSALYFCASSLRQRSTGELFFGEGSRLTVL.

The V call is TRBV18, the J call TRBJ2-2; D gene unclear. Between the trimmed V and J ends, which lost 2 bases and 5 bases, there was a span of 6 bases. Germline V gene sequence: CDR1 KGHSH, CDR2 LQKENI. The CDR3 extends over 13 amino acids. CDR3 region: CASSPVGTGELFF. CDR3 in DNA: TGTGCCAGCTCACCAGTGGGGACCGGGGAGCTGTTTTTT.

V and J are TRBV2 and TRBJ1-3; tentative D call: TRBD1 (5 bases). Germline CDR1 reads SNHLY; CDR2 reads FYNNEI. Trimming stripped 6 bases from V and 0 bases from J, with 12 bases between. CDR3 length: 15 residues. DNA for the CDR3: TGTGCCAGCAGCGCGGGACTACTCTCTGGAAACACCATATATTTT. It specifies CASSAGLLSGNTIYF.